Below are 14 T cell receptor beta chains sequenced from a single sample in a study of response to subunit inactivated influenza vaccine. TCRdb reprocessed the RT-PCR reads with MiXCR, giving one entry per CDR3 protein. The repertoire has 650,000 to 700,000 distinct CDR3 sequences, about 15% of them found once; the top ten carry 11%. Material: PBMCs from blood, obtained 11 to 12 days after vaccination. The receptors were gathered from a man aged 50-59 years who received an inactivated influenza vaccine.

This clonotype was counted only a few times. The V and J genes are TRBV7-8 and TRBJ2-3; D is undetermined. The CDR3 spans 15 residues. V shed 4 bases and J shed 4 bases, with 15 bases lying between them. CDR1 SGHVS and CDR2 FQNEAQ come from the germline V gene. The CDR3 DNA reads as TGTGCCAGCAGCTCATCAGGCGGAGTCTCAGATACGCAGTATTTT. Translated, it gives CASSSSGGVSDTQYF.

The chain recombines TRBV11-2 with TRBJ1-6; D gene ambiguous. Germline CDR1 and CDR2: SGHAT and FQNNGV. There are 13 residues in the CDR3. Trimming removed 0 bases at V and 4 bases at J, with 1 base between. The CDR3 DNA sequence: TGTGCCAGCAGCTTAGAATATAATTCACCCCTCCACTTT. It translates to CASSLEYNSPLHF.

CDR3 sequence: CSVDPDRPNTDTQYF. CDR3 nucleotide sequence: TGCAGCGTTGACCCGGACAGGCCCAACACAGATACGCAGTATTTT. The chain joins TRBV29-1 to TRBJ2-3; 7 bases align to TRBD1. CDR1 and CDR2 (germline): SQVTM, ANQGSEA. The CDR3 totals 15 residues. With V trimmed by 3 bases and J by 2 bases, 8 bases remained unmatched.

This clonotype was seen at least ten times. This chain joins TRBV30 and TRBJ2-7; maybe TRBD2 (5 bases). Trimming pared 2 bases from V and 3 bases from J, leaving 17 bases between. Germline V gene data show CDR1 as GTSNPN and CDR2 as SVGIG (reference sequence). This CDR3 comprises 15 residues. The CDR3 protein is CAWSPTASRIYEQYF. The CDR3 coding sequence is TGTGCCTGGAGTCCCACAGCTAGCCGAATCTACGAGCAGTACTTC.

The V and J genes are TRBV4-3 and TRBJ2-5; D unclear. CDR3 length: 16 residues. Germline loops: CDR1 LGHNA, CDR2 YSLEER. Trimming took 0 bases from V and 0 from J, leaving 11 bases between them. The DNA for the CDR3 is TGCGCCAGCAGCCAAGATACTGGGGTGTACCAAGAGACCCAGTACTTC. This sequence encodes CASSQDTGVYQETQYF.

This clonotype occurred a few times. The chain recombines TRBV27 with TRBJ2-1; a possible D gene is TRBD1 (5 bases). Germline V gives CDR1 MNHEY, CDR2 SMNVEV (reference sequence). This CDR3 is built from 14 residues. Trimming took off 6 bases at V and 2 bases at J, with 11 bases between the two ends. Written as DNA, the CDR3 is TGTGCCAGCAGAAAAAGGGGTACCTACAATGAGCAGTTCTTC. This sequence encodes CASRKRGTYNEQFF.

This clonotype was found many times. The chain is built from TRBV6-2 or TRBV6-3 and TRBJ2-5; 7 bases line up with TRBD1. The CDR3 spans 15 residues. With V trimmed by 1 base and J by 2 bases, 4 bases remained unmatched. Germline CDR1 MNHEY, CDR2 SVGEGT. CDR3 coding DNA: TGTGCCAGCAGTTACTTCGACAGGGATCAAGAGACCCAGTACTTC. It yields the protein CASSYFDRDQETQYF.

This clonotype showed up many times. J is TRBJ2-2 and V is TRBV12-3 or TRBV12-4, with 8 bases lining up with TRBD2. The J segment lost 2 bases and the V segment lost 5 bases, leaving 1 base of the junction unmatched. The CDR3 spans 14 residues. The CDR3 loop reads CASSTSGNTGELFF. As DNA, the CDR3 is TGTGCCAGCAGTACTAGCGGAAACACCGGGGAGCTGTTTTTT.

The sample holds a few counts of this clonotype. The gene calls are TRBV20-1 and TRBJ1-1, with D possibly TRBD1 on 5 matching bases. Between the trimmed V and J ends, which lost 3 bases and 1 base, there was a span of 9 bases. The CDR3 is 13 amino acids. From germline, CDR1 is DFQATT and CDR2 SNEGSKA (reference sequence). The chain's CDR3 is CSASQGSNTEAFF. CDR3 nucleotides: TGCAGTGCTAGTCAGGGTTCGAACACTGAAGCTTTCTTT.

This clonotype has ten or more counts. The chain joins TRBV29-1 to TRBJ2-5, with D unresolved. CDR1 is SQVTM and CDR2 is ANQGSEA in the germline V gene. The germline V and J ends were trimmed by 4 bases and 2 bases, with 14 bases remaining between them. The CDR3 sequence is 14 residues long. The CDR3 DNA reads as TGCAGCGTTGGATCAGGAACGCTACAAGAGACCCAGTACTTC. This codes for CSVGSGTLQETQYF.

This chain connects TRBV30 to TRBJ2-5; 9 bases map to TRBD2. The germline V gene encodes CDR1 GTSNPN and CDR2 SVGIG (reference sequence). This CDR3 has 14 residues. The J segment lost 4 bases and the V segment lost 2 bases, leaving 5 bases of the junction unmatched. The CDR3 spells CAWSRGSGGETQYF. CDR3 coding DNA: TGTGCCTGGAGTCGCGGTAGCGGGGGAGAGACCCAGTACTTC.

This clonotype appeared a few times. CDR3 sequence: CASSLDQRRTDTQYF. CDR3 DNA sequence: TGTGCCAGCAGCTTAGATCAGAGACGCACAGATACGCAGTATTTT. This chain connects TRBV11-2 to TRBJ2-3; D is unclear. In germline, CDR1 is SGHAT, CDR2 FQNNGV. This CDR3 is built from 15 residues. Trimming left V 0 bases short and J 1 base short, with 8 bases between.

This clonotype has a handful of counts. The chain links TRBV24-1 to TRBJ2-5; the match to TRBD1 covers 7 bases. The germline V gene has CDR1 KGHDR and CDR2 SFDVKD. The J segment lost 5 bases and the V segment lost 3 bases, leaving 8 bases of the junction unmatched. This CDR3 contains 15 residues. The CDR3 spells CATSDPTGLGETQYF. The CDR3 nucleotides read TGTGCCACCAGTGATCCGACAGGGCTGGGGGAGACCCAGTACTTC.

This rearrangement joins TRBV6-1 to TRBJ2-5; 8 bases agree with TRBD2. The CDR3 is made up of 15 amino acids. The V segment lost 6 bases and the J segment 2 bases; nucleotides outside the gene matches: 8. The V gene's germline CDR1 is MNHNS and CDR2 SASEGT. This CDR3 is CASSRSGGIQETQYF. CDR3 in DNA: TGTGCCAGCAGCCGCTCGGGGGGGATACAAGAGACCCAGTACTTC.